A selection of T cell receptor beta chains follows, all from one sample in a study of human T cells and chemical hapten exposure. TCRdb recomputed calls from the RACE reads with MiXCR, one row per CDR3 protein. The sample carries 300,000 to 350,000 distinct CDR3 sequences, around 7% recorded once. The sample in question was whole blood, obtained in connection with sensitization to the hapten diphenylcyclopropenone (DPC). The receptors derive from a woman between 18 and 29 years old with alopecia areata. Some clones in this sample may be carry-over from other donors' samples. Each CDR3 is given with its conserved first and last residue.

v_gene	j_gene	CDR3aa
TRBV6-6	TRBJ2-1	CASSYLGEYLSYNEQFF
TRBV7-9	TRBJ2-7	CASSPGQVEQYF
TRBV6-6	TRBJ2-7	CASSLTEDEQYF
TRBV6-2/TRBV6-3	TRBJ1-5	CASSPEREPQHF
TRBV7-3	TRBJ2-2	CASSLLAALNTGELFF
TRBV20-1	TRBJ2-7	CSAKQGAGYEQYF
TRBV7-2	TRBJ2-4	CASSHRDQNIQYF
TRBV20-1	TRBJ1-5	CSALDSQNQPQHF
TRBV4-3	TRBJ1-6	CASSQERTFGNSPLHF
TRBV10-3	TRBJ2-1	CAISSGGFNEQFF
TRBV7-2	TRBJ1-5	CASSLQEDQPQHF